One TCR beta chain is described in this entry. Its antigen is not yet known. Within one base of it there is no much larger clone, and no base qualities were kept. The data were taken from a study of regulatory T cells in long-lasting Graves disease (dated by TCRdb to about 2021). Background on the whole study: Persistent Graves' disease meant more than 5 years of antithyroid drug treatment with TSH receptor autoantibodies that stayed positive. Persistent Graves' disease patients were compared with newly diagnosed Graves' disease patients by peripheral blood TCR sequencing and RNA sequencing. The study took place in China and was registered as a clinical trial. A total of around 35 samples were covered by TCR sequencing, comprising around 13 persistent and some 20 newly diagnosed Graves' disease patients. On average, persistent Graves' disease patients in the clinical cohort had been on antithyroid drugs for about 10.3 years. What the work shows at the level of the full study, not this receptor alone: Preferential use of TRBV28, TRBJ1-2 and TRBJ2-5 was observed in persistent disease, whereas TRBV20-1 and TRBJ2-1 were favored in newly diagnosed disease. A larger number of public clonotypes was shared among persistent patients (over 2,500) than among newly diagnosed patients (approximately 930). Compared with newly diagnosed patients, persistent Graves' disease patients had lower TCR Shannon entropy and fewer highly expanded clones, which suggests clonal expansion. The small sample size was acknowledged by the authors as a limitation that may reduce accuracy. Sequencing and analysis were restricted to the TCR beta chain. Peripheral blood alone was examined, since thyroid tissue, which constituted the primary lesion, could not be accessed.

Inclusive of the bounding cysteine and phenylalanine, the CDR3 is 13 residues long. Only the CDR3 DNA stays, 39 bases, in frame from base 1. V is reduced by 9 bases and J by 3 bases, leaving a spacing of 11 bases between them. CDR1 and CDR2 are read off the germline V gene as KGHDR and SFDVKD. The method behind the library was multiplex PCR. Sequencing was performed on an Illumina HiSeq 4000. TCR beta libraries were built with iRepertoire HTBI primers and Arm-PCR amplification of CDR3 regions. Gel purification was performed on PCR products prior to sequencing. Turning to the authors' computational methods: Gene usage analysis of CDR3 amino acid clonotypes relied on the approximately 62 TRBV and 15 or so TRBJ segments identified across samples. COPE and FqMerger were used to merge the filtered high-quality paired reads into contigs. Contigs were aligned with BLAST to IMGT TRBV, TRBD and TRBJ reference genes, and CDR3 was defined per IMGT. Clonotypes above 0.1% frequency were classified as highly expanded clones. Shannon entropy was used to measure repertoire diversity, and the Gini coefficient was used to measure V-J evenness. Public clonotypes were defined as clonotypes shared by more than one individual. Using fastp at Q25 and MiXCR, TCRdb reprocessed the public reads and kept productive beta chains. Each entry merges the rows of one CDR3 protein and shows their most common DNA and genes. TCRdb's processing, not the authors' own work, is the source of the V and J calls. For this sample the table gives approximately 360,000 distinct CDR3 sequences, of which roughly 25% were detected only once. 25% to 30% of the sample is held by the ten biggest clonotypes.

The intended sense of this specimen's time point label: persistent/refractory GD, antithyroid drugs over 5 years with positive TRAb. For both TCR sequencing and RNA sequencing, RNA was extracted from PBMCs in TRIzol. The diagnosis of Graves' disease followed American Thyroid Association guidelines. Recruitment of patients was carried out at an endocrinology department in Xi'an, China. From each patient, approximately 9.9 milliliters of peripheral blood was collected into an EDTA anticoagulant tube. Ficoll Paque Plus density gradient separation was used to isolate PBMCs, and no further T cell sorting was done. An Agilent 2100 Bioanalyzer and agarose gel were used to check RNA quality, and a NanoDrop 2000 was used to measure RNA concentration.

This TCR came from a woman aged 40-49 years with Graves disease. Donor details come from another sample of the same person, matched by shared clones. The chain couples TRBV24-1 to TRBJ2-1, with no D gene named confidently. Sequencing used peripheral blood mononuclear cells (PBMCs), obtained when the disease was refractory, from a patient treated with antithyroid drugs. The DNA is TGTGCCACCCGAGACGGAAACTACAATGAGCAGTTCTTC. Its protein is CATRDGNYNEQFF.